This entry features one TCR beta chain sequence. The record originates from a study of blood T cell repertoires in COVID-19. Study context: From T cells, B-cell-depleted T cells, or PBMCs came the material, which was cDNA or gDNA.

Repertoires were generated with immunoSEQ multiplex PCR, while TCRdb's copy carries only in-frame clones and drops some. Here the sample spans 320,000 or so clones, approximately 91% being singletons. The trim removed 4 bases at V and 1 base at J, leaving 7 bases unmatched. There are 16 residues in the CDR3. Germline V gene sequence: CDR1 SGHRS, CDR2 YFSETQ. This clonotype originated in a man in his 60s who had recovered from COVID-19. The rearrangement joins TRBV5-1 to TRBJ2-2, with TRBD1 identical over 7 bases. Sequencing input: PBMCs or T cells enriched from blood (not recorded which). The CDR3 coding sequence is TGCGCCAGCAGCAGAAGGGGACAGCAGAACACCGGGGAGCTGTTTTTT. Protein sequence: CASSRRGQQNTGELFF.